Presented here are 27 T cell receptor beta chains from one specimen sequenced in a study of identical twins. From the 5' RACE reads, TCRdb called clonotypes with MiXCR, one entry per CDR3 protein. The sample has about 1.7 million distinct CDR3 sequences; under 35% are singletons. The specimen was cord blood. The origin of the receptors is a newborn girl in good health.

This clonotype was detected only a few times. The V call is TRBV12-3 or TRBV12-4, the J call TRBJ2-3; 9 bases align to TRBD2. Trimming at V came to 8 bases and at J to 0 bases, leaving 6 bases not matched to a gene. This CDR3 contains 15 residues. For the CDR3, the DNA is TGTGCCAGCCTAAGACTAGCGGATAGCACAGATACGCAGTATTTT. Amino acid sequence: CASLRLADSTDTQYF.

This chain links TRBV7-2 with TRBJ2-7, with 10 bases aligning to TRBD2. Looked up from germline, CDR1 is SGHTA and CDR2 is FQGNSA. The CDR3 spans 14 residues. The V and J ends lost 0 bases and 5 bases, in that order; junction bases with no gene match: 1. CDR3 in DNA: TGTGCCAGCAGCTTAGCTCTAGCGGGGGACGAGCAGTACTTC. Its translation is CASSLALAGDEQYF.

This clonotype has a handful of counts. The chain joins TRBV28 to TRBJ1-4; TRBD1 might be the D (6 bases). Germline V CDR1 and CDR2: MDHEN, SYDVKM. The CDR3 consists of 14 residues. Trimming stripped 4 bases from V and 4 bases from J, with 10 bases between. CDR3 region: CASSSTGINEKLFF. The DNA for the CDR3 is TGTGCCAGCAGTTCTACAGGGATTAATGAAAAACTGTTTTTT.

The chain employs TRBV7-9 and TRBJ2-1; D is ambiguous. The CDR3 is 15 amino acids. Germline V gene data show CDR1 as SEHNR and CDR2 as FQNEAQ (reference sequence). The V end was cut by 4 bases, the J end by 1 base, with 11 bases between. The CDR3 DNA is TGTGCCAGCAGCTCGGTGGCAGAGTCCTACAATGAGCAGTTCTTC. As protein: CASSSVAESYNEQFF.

V and J are TRBV6-5 and TRBJ2-2; 12 bases align to TRBD2. V lost 2 bases, J lost 3 bases, and 4 bases stayed unmatched. Germline loops: CDR1 MNHEY, CDR2 SVGAGI. The CDR3 spans 17 residues. The CDR3 DNA sequence: TGTGCCAGCAGTTACGGAGGACTAGCGGGGTACACCGGGGAGCTGTTTTTT. It specifies CASSYGGLAGYTGELFF.

This clonotype was counted only a few times. This sequence joins TRBV29-1 and TRBJ1-1; D gene unclear. V lost 1 base and J lost 1, with 7 bases in between. The CDR3 has 13 amino acids. CDR1 is SQVTM and CDR2 is ANQGSEA in the germline V gene. The CDR3 sequence is CSVEGLANTEAFF. CDR3 bases: TGCAGCGTTGAAGGACTGGCGAACACTGAAGCTTTCTTT.

This chain uses TRBV20-1 with TRBJ2-3, with 12 positions matching TRBD1. The junction had 2 bases not matched to a gene; V was cut back by 6 bases and J by 4 bases. The CDR3 totals 13 residues. Looked up from germline, CDR1 is DFQATT and CDR2 is SNEGSKA (reference sequence). CDR3 DNA: TGCAGTGCGGGACAGGGGGCCTCAGATACGCAGTATTTT. This encodes CSAGQGASDTQYF.

This chain uses TRBV28 with TRBJ2-7; 7 bases agree with TRBD1. CDR1 MDHEN and CDR2 SYDVKM come from the germline V gene. Trimming removed 6 bases from V and 0 bases from J; junction bases left unmatched: 5. The length of the CDR3 is 14 residues. This chain's CDR3 is CASRPGQTSYEQYF. Written as DNA, the CDR3 is TGTGCCAGCAGGCCGGGACAGACCTCCTACGAGCAGTACTTC. The full variable domain, with the rest looked up from reference TRBV28 and TRBJ2-7, is DVKVTQSSRYLVKRTGEKVFLECVQDMDHENMFWYRQDPGLGLRLIYFSYDVKMKEKGDIPEGYSVSREKKERFSLILESASTNQTSMYLCASRPGQTSYEQYFGPGTRLTVT.

This clonotype came up once. The chain is built from TRBV5-1 and TRBJ1-1, with 12 positions matching TRBD1. CDR1 and CDR2 (germline): SGHRS, YFSETQ. Trimming at V came to 4 bases and at J to 2 bases, leaving 6 bases not matched to a gene. The CDR3 has 16 amino acids. The CDR3 DNA sequence: TGCGCCAGCAGCCCGGGACAGGGGGCATTTAACACTGAAGCTTTCTTT. Translation: CASSPGQGAFNTEAFF.

This clonotype was detected many times. The chain carries TRBV7-2 and TRBJ2-1, with D tentatively TRBD1 (5 bases). Germline V lookup: CDR1 SGHTA, CDR2 FQGNSA. The CDR3 is 15 residues long. The V gene lost 0 bases and the J gene lost 1 base, with 7 bases spanning the gap. The CDR3 region is CASSLARQSYNEQFF. The CDR3 DNA sequence: TGTGCCAGCAGCTTAGCTAGACAGTCCTACAATGAGCAGTTCTTC.

The chain couples TRBV28 to TRBJ2-1, with 7 nucleotides matching TRBD2. This CDR3 spans 16 amino acids. Germline V gene sequence: CDR1 MDHEN, CDR2 SYDVKM. V shed 1 base and J 5 bases; nucleotides not matched to a gene: 8. The CDR3 here is CASSLSISGRDNEQFF. DNA for the CDR3: TGTGCCAGCAGTTTATCCATTAGCGGGCGCGACAATGAGCAGTTCTTC.

This clonotype was observed many times. The chain carries TRBV10-3 and TRBJ2-1, with D hard to call. V lost 4 bases and J 0 bases, leaving 10 bases between the germline ends. The CDR3 loop spans 15 amino acids. The germline V gene has CDR1 ENHRY and CDR2 SYGVKD. CDR3 protein: CAISVAVSSYNEQFF. The CDR3 DNA follows: TGTGCCATCAGTGTAGCCGTGAGCTCCTACAATGAGCAGTTCTTC.

The chain has TRBV6-1 and TRBJ2-7; no firm D call. Germline V gene sequence: CDR1 MNHNS, CDR2 SASEGT. Deletions cut 1 base from V and 7 bases from J, with 14 bases between. The CDR3 is 14 residues long. The CDR3 sequence: CASSEEMVLNEQYF. The CDR3 DNA sequence: TGTGCCAGCAGTGAAGAAATGGTTCTCAATGAGCAGTACTTC.

This chain connects TRBV20-1 to TRBJ2-7; D perhaps matches TRBD1 (5 bases). This CDR3 contains 12 residues. The germline V gene has CDR1 DFQATT and CDR2 SNEGSKA (reference sequence). V dropped 6 bases and J dropped 4 bases, with 13 bases sitting between them. The CDR3 is CSARQDTYEQYF. The DNA for the CDR3 is TGCAGTGCAAGGCAGGACACTTACGAGCAGTACTTC.

This clonotype was observed a few times. V usage is TRBV7-9 and J usage is TRBJ2-7; tentatively, D is TRBD2 (6 bases). V was cut by 0 bases and J by 4 bases, with 19 bases left in between. The CDR3 totals 17 residues. The germline V gene has CDR1 SEHNR and CDR2 FQNEAQ (reference sequence). The CDR3 region is CASSLAGGLSGSYEQYF. The CDR3 bases are TGTGCCAGCAGCTTAGCGGGAGGATTGAGCGGGTCATACGAGCAGTACTTC.

The chain recombines TRBV28 with TRBJ2-5, with 7 positions matching TRBD1. V trimming: 6 bases; J trimming: 3 bases; junction bases outside the gene matches: 4. Per the germline V gene, CDR1 is MDHEN and CDR2 is SYDVKM. The length of the CDR3 is 13 residues. The DNA for the CDR3 is TGTGCCAGCAGAGATACAGGGGAAGAGACCCAGTACTTC. Residues: CASRDTGEETQYF. Looking up the rest from reference TRBV28 and TRBJ2-5 gives the full variable domain: DVKVTQSSRYLVKRTGEKVFLECVQDMDHENMFWYRQDPGLGLRLIYFSYDVKMKEKGDIPEGYSVSREKKERFSLILESASTNQTSMYLCASRDTGEETQYFGPGTRLLVL.

J is TRBJ2-1 and V is TRBV10-3, with D perhaps matching TRBD1 or TRBD2 (5 bases each). The DNA end favors TRBJ2-7, so the J call may be wrong. The CDR3 covers 13 residues. Looked up from germline, CDR1 is ENHRY and CDR2 is SYGVKD. The CDR3 sequence is CAISSGTYNEQYF. CDR3 nucleotide sequence: TGTGCCATCAGCTCCGGGACCTACAATGAGCAGTACTTC.

This chain connects TRBV7-9 to TRBJ2-4; 12 nucleotides match TRBD2. The J call may be incorrect, as the DNA end agrees better with TRBJ2-7. The CDR3 is 15 amino acids. Germline CDR1 SEHNR, CDR2 FQNEAQ (reference sequence). The CDR3 spells CASSARLAGDGEQYF. The CDR3 DNA reads as TGTGCCAGCAGCGCCCGACTAGCGGGAGATGGCGAGCAGTACTTC.

The gene calls are TRBV5-1 and TRBJ2-5; D possibly corresponds to TRBD1 (5 bases). The CDR3 is 16 residues long. In germline, CDR1 is SGHRS, CDR2 YFSETQ. With 1 base removed from V and 11 bases from J, the gap between germline ends came to 24 bases. DNA of the CDR3: TGCGCCAGCAGCTTGAGGCTGGGGCCGACTCACAATGAGCAGTACTTC. Translating it yields CASSLRLGPTHNEQYF.

This chain uses TRBV19 with TRBJ2-5; no firm D call. CDR1 LNHDA and CDR2 SQIVND come from the germline V gene (reference sequence). The CDR3 is 14 amino acids. Trimming pared 2 bases from V and 2 bases from J, leaving 9 bases between. In DNA form, the CDR3 reads TGTGCCAGTAGTATAAGGCCATCACAAGAGACCCAGTACTTC. Protein: CASSIRPSQETQYF. The full variable domain, completed using reference TRBV19 and TRBJ2-5, is DGGITQSPKYLFRKEGQNVTLSCEQNLNHDAMYWYRQDPGQGLRLIYYSQIVNDFQKGDIAEGYSVSREKKESFPLTVTSAQKNPTAFYLCASSIRPSQETQYFGPGTRLLVL.

This chain uses TRBV5-8 with TRBJ2-1; D remains ambiguous. Near its end, the DNA agrees better with TRBJ2-7, so the J call may be wrong. CDR1 is SGHTS, CDR2 YDEGEE, per germline. The CDR3 covers 15 residues. CDR3 in DNA: TGTGCCAGCAGCTTCGCGGTGAGCTCCTACAATGAGCAGTACTTC. This codes for CASSFAVSSYNEQYF.

V and J are TRBV21-1 and TRBJ1-5; no DNA check was done on the table's D call, TRBD1. TRBV21-1 is classified as a pseudogene. This CDR3 has 16 residues. CDR3 nucleotide sequence: TGTGCCAGCAGCAAAGCCGGGGGTGCCCGGGGTCAGCCCCAGCATTTT. It encodes CASSKAGGARGQPQHF.

The rearrangement joins TRBV28 to TRBJ2-3; 8 nucleotides align to TRBD1. Germline trimming cut 4 bases from V and 4 bases from J; bases unmatched to any gene: 10. The CDR3 consists of 16 residues. The V gene's germline CDR1 is MDHEN and CDR2 SYDVKM. The CDR3 here is CASSSPIGQGPDTQYF. CDR3 bases: TGTGCCAGCAGTTCACCGATCGGACAGGGCCCAGATACGCAGTATTTT.

This chain connects TRBV20-1 to TRBJ2-1; the match to TRBD2 covers 10 bases. The ends lost 5 bases at V and 6 bases at J; junction bases unmatched: 10. Germline CDR1 and CDR2: DFQATT and SNEGSKA (reference sequence). The CDR3 length is 15 residues. CDR3 protein: CSAGLTSGKGNEQFF. The CDR3 region has the DNA TGCAGTGCTGGGCTAACTAGCGGGAAAGGCAATGAGCAGTTCTTC.

The chain combines TRBV12-3 or TRBV12-4 with TRBJ2-3; the D gene is possibly TRBD2 (6 bases). Trimming pared 6 bases from V and 0 bases from J, leaving 13 bases between. The CDR3 is 15 residues long. The CDR3 region is CASSPFRGSTDTQYF. CDR3 in DNA: TGTGCCAGCAGCCCCTTCCGGGGGAGCACAGATACGCAGTATTTT.

The chain couples TRBV6-2 or TRBV6-3 to TRBJ2-7, with 8 bases aligning to TRBD1. CDR1 and CDR2 from the germline V gene are MNHEY and SVGEGT. This CDR3 contains 14 residues. V gave up 5 bases and J gave up 5 bases; unmatched junction bases: 8. The CDR3 is CASSRTGIFNEQYF. In nucleotides, the CDR3 is TGTGCCAGCAGTCGGACAGGGATTTTCAACGAGCAGTACTTC.

The chain carries TRBV5-1 and TRBJ1-2; TRBD1 matches at 9 bases. Germline assignment: CDR1 SGHRS and CDR2 YFSETQ. Germline trimming cut 4 bases from V and 6 bases from J; bases unmatched to any gene: 10. The length of the CDR3 is 15 residues. The CDR3, as DNA: TGCGCCAGCAGCCAGCTCCCGGGACAGGGACATGGCTACACCTTC. Translating gives CASSQLPGQGHGYTF.